These 14 T cell receptor beta chains share one sample of origin, sequenced in a study of T cell clonotyping in hematopoietic cell transplantation (dated by TCRdb to the early 2020s). The protocol used for the library was the immunoSEQ multiplex PCR assay. As stored in TCRdb, this immuneACCESS dataset retains in-frame rearrangements with V and J assigned. A fraction of the clones does not appear; measured against another copy, unresolved V genes explain less than half of the discrepancy, and the remainder lacks a known reason. The sample includes 37,000 or so clones, with over 75% observed a single time. Roughly 2% of the sample comes from the top ten. Sequencing was carried out using peripheral blood mononuclear cells. The receptors here all came from a woman between 40 and 50 years old in good health. Some clones in this sample may be carry-over from other donors' samples.

The chain carries TRBV30 and TRBJ2-1, with D maybe TRBD2 (6 bases). Trimming cost V 2 bases and J 2 bases, with 16 bases left between them. Per germline, CDR1 GTSNPN and CDR2 SVGIG (reference sequence). The length of the CDR3 is 16 residues. Here the CDR3 reads CAWSRGTSPTYNEQFF. Written as DNA, the CDR3 is TGTGCCTGGAGTCGGGGTACTAGCCCAACCTACAATGAGCAGTTCTTC.

This clone occurred once. V is TRBV28 and J is TRBJ2-2; D is possibly TRBD1 or TRBD2 (6 bases each). With 6 bases removed from V and 5 bases from J, the gap between germline ends came to 10 bases. Germline lookup yields CDR1 MDHEN and CDR2 SYDVKM. The CDR3 has 13 residues. The CDR3: CASREGGTGELFF. The CDR3, as DNA: TGTGCCAGCAGGGAGGGGGGAACCGGGGAGCTGTTTTTT.

This clone has just a few counts. This chain uses TRBV25-1 with TRBJ2-7; TRBD1 might be the D (5 bases). V gave up 3 bases and J gave up 2 bases, with 11 bases separating them. Germline lookup yields CDR1 MGHDK and CDR2 SYGVNS. The CDR3 extends over 14 amino acids. The CDR3 loop is CASSDITGAYEQYF. DNA of the CDR3: TGTGCCAGCAGTGATATCACAGGTGCCTACGAGCAGTACTTC.

This clone was counted between two and nine times. The chain recombines TRBV30 with TRBJ1-1; D uncertain. Trimming left V 3 bases short and J 1 base short, with 9 bases between. CDR1 is GTSNPN and CDR2 is SVGIG in the germline V gene (reference sequence). This CDR3 region has 13 residues. For the CDR3, the DNA is TGTGCCTGGAGCAGGAGAGCGAACACTGAAGCTTTCTTT. Its translation: CAWSRRANTEAFF.

This clone was seen only a few times. The V and J genes are TRBV10-1 and TRBJ2-7; D may correspond to TRBD1 or TRBD2 (5 bases each). CDR1 and CDR2 (germline): WNHNN, SYGVQD (reference sequence). V dropped 4 bases and J dropped 4 bases, with 8 bases sitting between them. The CDR3 runs 12 residues. CDR3 residues: CASSGDGYEQYF. CDR3 nucleotides: TGCGCCAGCAGTGGGGACGGGTACGAGCAGTACTTC.

DNA of the CDR3: TGTGCCAGCAGTCCGGAGGTTCAGAACACTGAAGCTTTCTTT. This encodes CASSPEVQNTEAFF. V and J are TRBV6-5 and TRBJ1-1; D uncertain. The CDR3 is made up of 14 amino acids. From germline, CDR1 is MNHEY and CDR2 SVGAGI. The V and J ends lost 5 bases and 1 base respectively, with 11 bases between them.

The rearrangement joins TRBV28 to TRBJ1-2, with D maybe TRBD1 (5 bases). The CDR3 loop spans 14 amino acids. The V gene lost 8 bases and the J gene lost 5 bases, with 18 bases spanning the gap. CDR1 is MDHEN, CDR2 SYDVKM, per germline. CDR3 sequence (DNA): TGTGCCAGCGGGGCAGCCAGCCGCAAGTATGGCTACACCTTC. It is translated as CASGAASRKYGYTF.

The chain couples TRBV7-6 to TRBJ2-3; D not resolved. Between the trimmed V and J ends, which lost 2 bases and 6 bases, there was a span of 12 bases. There are 14 residues in the CDR3. CDR1 SGHVS and CDR2 FNYEAQ come from the germline V gene. This chain's CDR3 is CASSLTSPLDTQYF. DNA of the CDR3: TGTGCCAGCAGCTTAACATCCCCCCTGGATACGCAGTATTTT.

The count of this clone is one. V usage is TRBV7-6 and J usage is TRBJ1-5; TRBD1 matches 10 bases. V was pared by 0 bases and J by 2 bases, with 4 bases of the junction left unmatched. Germline V gene lookup returns CDR1 SGHVS and CDR2 FNYEAQ. CDR3 length: 17 amino acids. The CDR3 region is CASSLAGTGEGNQPQHF. Here the CDR3 DNA reads TGTGCCAGCAGCTTAGCGGGGACAGGGGAAGGCAATCAGCCCCAGCATTTT.

The V gene is TRBV6-5, the J gene TRBJ2-5; a weak D match, TRBD2 (5 bases). This CDR3 region has 15 residues. CDR1 is MNHEY, CDR2 SVGAGI, per germline. V was shortened by 5 bases and J by 2 bases, with 15 bases between the two germline ends. Written as DNA, the CDR3 is TGTGCCAGCAGTAAAAGCAGAGAGCGGCAAGAGACCCAGTACTTC. This sequence encodes CASSKSRERQETQYF.

The genes are TRBV28 and TRBJ2-5; 7 bases are shared with TRBD1. Germline lookup yields CDR1 MDHEN and CDR2 SYDVKM. CDR3 length: 16 amino acids. V was pared by 2 bases and J by 3 bases, with 9 bases of the junction left unmatched. The CDR3 DNA is TGTGCCAGCAGTTTAAGAGGTGTCAGGGGGAAAGAGACCCAGTACTTC. This translates into CASSLRGVRGKETQYF.

The chain recombines TRBV30 with TRBJ1-4; D remains ambiguous. The V and J ends lost 5 bases and 3 bases respectively, with 13 bases between them. This CDR3 spans 14 amino acids. CDR1 is GTSNPN, CDR2 SVGIG, per germline (reference sequence). The CDR3 spells CAWGEKGANEKLFF. The CDR3 nucleotides are TGTGCCTGGGGTGAAAAGGGAGCTAATGAAAAACTGTTTTTT.

The rearrangement joins TRBV9 to TRBJ1-4; D is unresolved. The CDR3 loop spans 15 amino acids. CDR1 and CDR2 (germline): SGDLS, YYNGEE. Trimming stripped 3 bases from V and 3 bases from J, with 12 bases between. CDR3 residues: CASSGSSGPNEKLFF. The DNA of the CDR3 is TGTGCCAGCAGCGGTAGCAGTGGACCTAATGAAAAACTGTTTTTT.

The chain combines TRBV6-1 with TRBJ1-2; D gene unclear. V was shortened by 1 base and J by 4 bases, with 10 bases between the two germline ends. The CDR3 covers 14 residues. The V gene's germline CDR1 is MNHNS and CDR2 SASEGT. DNA of the CDR3: TGTGCCAGCAGTGAAGAGGGCAGCCTCTATGGCTACACCTTC. Protein sequence: CASSEEGSLYGYTF.